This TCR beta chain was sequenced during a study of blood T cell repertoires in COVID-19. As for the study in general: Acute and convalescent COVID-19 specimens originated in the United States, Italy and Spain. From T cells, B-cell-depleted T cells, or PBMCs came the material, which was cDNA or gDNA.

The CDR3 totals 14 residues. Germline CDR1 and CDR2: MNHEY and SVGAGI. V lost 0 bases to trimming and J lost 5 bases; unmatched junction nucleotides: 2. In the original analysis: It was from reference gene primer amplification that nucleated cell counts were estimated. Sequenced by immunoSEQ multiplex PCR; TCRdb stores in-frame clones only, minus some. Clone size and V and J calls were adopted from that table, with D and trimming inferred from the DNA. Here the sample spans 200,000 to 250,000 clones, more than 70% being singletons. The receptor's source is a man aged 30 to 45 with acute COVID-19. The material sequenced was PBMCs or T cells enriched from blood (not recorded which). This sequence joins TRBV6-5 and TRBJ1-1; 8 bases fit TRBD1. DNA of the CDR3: TGTGCCAGCAGTTACTCGGACAGGGATACTGAAGCTTTCTTT. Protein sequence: CASSYSDRDTEAFF.